These T cell receptor beta chains were read from a single sample in a study of shared clonotypes between healthy human individuals. Sequenced by immunoSEQ multiplex PCR; TCRdb stores in-frame clones only, minus some. The sample comprises about 1.5 million clones, under 99% of which are singletons, and 0.45% rests with the top ten. The sequenced sample consisted of naive CD4+ T cells sorted from blood. These receptors all come from a man aged 25-45 years in good health. The CDR3 runs from the conserved cysteine through the conserved F or W. The D gene is left open where the match is weak. Clone size, where shown, is once, few, many, or a class for clones that have expanded.

j_call v_call clone_size d_call cdr3_nt cdr3_aa
TRBJ1-1 TRBV7-2 NA NA TGTGCCAGCAGCTTAAATCCAGGGAGACGAGCTTTCTTT CASSLNPGRRAFF
TRBJ2-1 TRBV5-6 NA NA TGTGCCAGCAGCTTAGATCGGAACAATGAGCAGTTCTTC CASSLDRNNEQFF
TRBJ2-3 TRBV11-2 NA NA TGTGCCAGCAGCGGCCCCAAGGGGATTTTGACAGATACGCAGTATTTT CASSGPKGILTDTQYF
TRBJ2-5 TRBV7-9 NA NA TGTGCCAGCAGCCGGATCGGGGGCCAAGAGACCCAGTACTTC CASSRIGGQETQYF
TRBJ1-1 TRBV28 NA TRBD1 TGTGCCAGCAGTGCAGGGGGGACAGACACTGAAGCTTTCTTT CASSAGGTDTEAFF
TRBJ2-1 TRBV9 NA NA TGTGCCAGCAGCGTAGATCGGGAGCGGGCACGATTGGGTGAGCAGTTCTTC CASSVDRERARLGEQFF
TRBJ2-5 TRBV29-1 NA TRBD1 TGCAGCGTTGCTTCCGGGACAGTCCAAGAGACCCAGTACTTC CSVASGTVQETQYF
TRBJ2-3 TRBV4-3 NA NA TGCGCCAGCAGCCAAGATCTGATAAACACAGATACGCAGTATTTT CASSQDLINTDTQYF
TRBJ1-1 TRBV11-2 NA NA TGTGCCAGCAGTCTAAGGTGGAACACTGAAGCTTTCTTT CASSLRWNTEAFF
TRBJ2-2 TRBV5-6 NA NA TGTGCCAGCAGCTTGGCCAGGTTGCGGTCCGGGGAGCTGTTTTTT CASSLARLRSGELFF
TRBJ2-7 TRBV6-6 NA NA TGTGCCAGCAGCCAGAGCTCCTACGAGCAGTACTTC CASSQSSYEQYF
TRBJ2-1 TRBV28 NA NA TGTGCCAGCAGCCTAGTGGGTACTTACAATGAGCAGTTCTTC CASSLVGTYNEQFF
TRBJ2-1 TRBV19 NA TRBD1 TGTGCCAGTAGTGGGACAGGGGTTCTCAATGAGCAGTTCTTC CASSGTGVLNEQFF
TRBJ2-3 TRBV5-1 NA TRBD2 TGCGCCAGCAGCTTGTCTAGCGGGAGCATCGCAGATACGCAGTATTTT CASSLSSGSIADTQYF
TRBJ1-4 TRBV9 NA NA TGTGCCAGCAGCGCGACAGGAACTAATGAAAAACTGTTTTTT CASSATGTNEKLFF
TRBJ2-2 TRBV6-1 NA NA TGTGCCAGCAGTGAAAGGCAGCGACCGAAAAACACCGGGGAGCTGTTTTTT CASSERQRPKNTGELFF
TRBJ1-4 TRBV28 once NA TGTGCCAGCAGGAAGAGTGCAACTAATGAAAAACTGTTTTTT CASRKSATNEKLFF
TRBJ2-7 TRBV7-2 NA NA TGTGCCAGCAGCTTAGGATTTTTCTACGAGCAGTACTTC CASSLGFFYEQYF
TRBJ1-3 TRBV9 NA TRBD1 TGTGCCAGCAGTGGACCTAGGGACAGAAGGACAGGAAACACCATATATTTT CASSGPRDRRTGNTIYF
TRBJ2-1 TRBV19 NA NA TGTGCCAGTAGTAACCCCGGACGGGACAATGAGCAGTTCTTC CASSNPGRDNEQFF
TRBJ2-1 TRBV6-4 NA NA TGTGCCAGCAGTGAGGGTCCAAATGAGCAGTTCTTC CASSEGPNEQFF
TRBJ2-5 TRBV9 NA NA TGTGCCAGCAGCGCAGTAAGGGGGACATTGGGAGAGACCCAGTACTTC CASSAVRGTLGETQYF
TRBJ1-5 TRBV27 NA NA TGTGCCAGCTCACCCACAGGAGCCACTTTTGTATTGGCCCAGCATTTT CASSPTGATFVLAQHF
TRBJ2-7 TRBV18 NA TRBD1 TGTGCCAGCTCACCAATTAAGACAGGGGACTCCTACGAGCAGTACTTC CASSPIKTGDSYEQYF
TRBJ2-7 TRBV4-3 NA TRBD1 TGCGCCAGCAGCCACAGGACAGGGTGGTACGAGCAGTACTTC CASSHRTGWYEQYF
TRBJ2-7 TRBV6-6 once NA TGTGCCAGCAGCCTACCAAAGGGGACTCCTTCGTCCGAGCAGTACTTC CASSLPKGTPSSEQYF
TRBJ2-3 TRBV7-8 NA NA TGTGCCAGCAGCACCAGGGTGAGGACAGATACGCAGTATTTT CASSTRVRTDTQYF
TRBJ1-2 TRBV28 NA TRBD1 TGTGCCAGCAGCCCTTCGGGACAGGGAGATGGCTACACCTTC CASSPSGQGDGYTF
TRBJ1-1 TRBV29-1 NA NA TGCAGCGCGGCGTGGGCACCGAACAACACTGAAGCTTTCTTT CSAAWAPNNTEAFF
TRBJ2-7 TRBV7-6 once NA TGTGCCAGCAGCCTAAGTGAGGGCAGCTTCTACGAGCAGTACTTC CASSLSEGSFYEQYF
TRBJ2-1 TRBV2 NA TRBD2 TGTGCCAGCAGAGAATTCGGACTAGCGGGGGAGTACAATGAGCAGTTCTTC CASREFGLAGEYNEQFF
TRBJ1-5 TRBV6-5 NA NA TGTGCCAGCAGCTCCTCCCGAAATCAGCCCCAGCATTTT CASSSSRNQPQHF
TRBJ1-2 TRBV19 NA NA TGTGCCAGTAGTATCTACAGGTTGAATGGCTACACCTTC CASSIYRLNGYTF
TRBJ1-2 TRBV7-2 NA NA TGTGCCAGCCAAATGGGGGGAAGAAGGAACTATGGCTACACCTTC CASQMGGRRNYGYTF
TRBJ2-7 TRBV18 NA TRBD2 TGTGCCAGCTCGAGGACTAGCGGATCCTACGAGCAGTACTTC CASSRTSGSYEQYF
TRBJ2-3 TRBV10-3 NA TRBD2 TGTGCCATCAGTGAAGCCAGCGGGAGGTCAGATACGCAGTATTTT CAISEASGRSDTQYF
TRBJ2-1 TRBV11-3 once NA TGTGCCAGCAGCCCTAGGTCGGGAGAGCAGTTCTTC CASSPRSGEQFF
TRBJ1-3 TRBV7-6 NA TRBD1 TGTGCCAGCAGCTTACAGGGGGCTGGAAACACCATATATTTT CASSLQGAGNTIYF
TRBJ1-1 TRBV15 NA NA TGTGCCACCAGCAGAGAGCCGCGTCATATCACTGAAGCTTTCTTT CATSREPRHITEAFF
TRBJ2-2 TRBV5-1 NA NA TGCGCCAGCAGCCTAGCCGTCGGCAGCGCGAACACCGGGGAGCTGTTTTTT CASSLAVGSANTGELFF
TRBJ1-5 TRBV5-4 NA NA TGTGCCAGCAGCTTGGAGGGGGGAAGGAATCAGCCCCAGCATTTT CASSLEGGRNQPQHF
TRBJ1-2 TRBV6-5 NA NA TGTGCCAGCAGTTACTTACGACAGGATGGCTACACCTTC CASSYLRQDGYTF
TRBJ2-3 TRBV18 NA NA TGTGCCAGCTCACCACTTCAAGCAGATACGCAGTATTTT CASSPLQADTQYF
TRBJ2-7 TRBV7-2 once NA TGTGCCAGCAGCTTCTCCGGGCTTCCGGTCTACGAGCAGTACTTC CASSFSGLPVYEQYF
TRBJ1-1 TRBV10-3 NA NA TGTGCCATCAGGACAGGGAACACTGAAGCTTTCTTT CAIRTGNTEAFF
TRBJ1-5 TRBV6-4 once TRBD1 TGTGCCAGCAGTGACTCGAATCGGAACGGGACAGGATACGATCAGCCCCAGCATTTT CASSDSNRNGTGYDQPQHF
TRBJ2-7 TRBV19 NA TRBD1 TGTGCCAGTCACGGGACAGACTACGAGCAGTACTTC CASHGTDYEQYF
TRBJ2-5 TRBV4-1 NA NA TGCGCCAGCAGCCAAGCTGGAGGGTCGATTAAGACCCAGTACTTC CASSQAGGSIKTQYF
TRBJ1-1 TRBV30 NA NA TGTGCCTGGAGTTTGGTAGGGAACACTGAAGCTTTCTTT CAWSLVGNTEAFF
TRBJ2-7 TRBV5-1 NA NA TGCGCCAGCAGCTTGGGAACTAGCTGGGACTACGAGCAGTACTTC CASSLGTSWDYEQYF
TRBJ1-1 TRBV19 NA TRBD1 TGTGCCAGTAGTATAGGGCCCAAACAGGGGCCCACTGAAGCTTTCTTT CASSIGPKQGPTEAFF